The clone carrying this T cell receptor (beta chain) was counted only a few times. Its cognate antigen is unknown. This sample is part of a study of T cells in Graves' hyperthyroidism and ophthalmopathy. The CDR3 covers 15 residues. CDR1 is MGHDK and CDR2 is SYGVNS in the germline V gene. V shed 1 base and J shed 6 bases, with 16 bases lying between them. TCR beta CDR3 regions were amplified from RNA transcripts. Primed by the HTBI set, a first-round RT-PCR was run on the TCR CDR3. TCRdb passed the multiplex PCR reads through MiXCR, listing each CDR3 protein once. The top ten hold roughly 10% of the sample, which has about 700,000 distinct CDR3 sequences, less than 15% seen once. The study's findings and limits: The model made its ophthalmopathy prediction, and onset followed a median approximately 6 months later.

Diagnostic decisions used clinical symptoms, serum thyroxine and TRAb, thyroid ultrasound and orbital computed tomography. Sample: blood. J is TRBJ2-7 and V is TRBV25-1; weak D call: TRBD1 (5 bases). This TCR was sampled from a woman aged 18-29 years with Graves' hyperthyroidism. The CDR3 here is CASSEFRKGRSEQYF. As DNA, the CDR3 is TGTGCCAGCAGTGAATTTAGGAAGGGGCGCAGCGAGCAGTACTTC.